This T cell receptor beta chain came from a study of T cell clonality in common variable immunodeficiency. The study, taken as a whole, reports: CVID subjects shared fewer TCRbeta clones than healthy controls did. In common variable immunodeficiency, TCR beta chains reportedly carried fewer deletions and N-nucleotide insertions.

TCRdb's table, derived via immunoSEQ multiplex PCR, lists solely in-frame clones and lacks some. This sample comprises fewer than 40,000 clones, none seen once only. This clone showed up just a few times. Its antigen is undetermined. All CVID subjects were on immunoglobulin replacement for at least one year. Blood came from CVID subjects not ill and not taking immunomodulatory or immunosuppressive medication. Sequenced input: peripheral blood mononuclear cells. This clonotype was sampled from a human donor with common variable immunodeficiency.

CDR3 residues: CATGEGLGETQYF. Partial CDR3 DNA: TGTGCCACGGGGGAGGGGCTGGGGGAGACC. This chain uses TRBV19 with TRBJ2-5; TRBD2 matches at 7 bases. The DNA ends 3 residues before the CDR3 does, and the rest of the CDR3 is filled in from the germline J gene. The ends lost 10 bases at V and 5 bases at J; junction bases unmatched: 10. The CDR3 runs to 13 residues. CDR1 and CDR2 from the germline V gene are LNHDA and SQIVND (reference sequence).